This T cell receptor beta chain appears in the sequencing data of a study of blood T cell repertoires in COVID-19. Overall study context: In each case, the material was cDNA or gDNA derived from T cells, B-cell-depleted T cells, or PBMCs.

Deletions cut 3 bases from V and 3 bases from J, with 14 bases between. The length of the CDR3 is 15 residues. The V gene's germline CDR1 is KGHDR and CDR2 SFDVKD. This table comes from immunoSEQ multiplex PCR, and its TCRdb copy is limited to in-frame clones, with some not included. This sample yields approximately 93,000 clones, of which approximately 90% are seen a single time; 25% to 35% belongs to the top ten. Sequenced material: peripheral blood. The chain is built from TRBV24-1 and TRBJ2-7, with D possibly being TRBD1 (5 bases). The origin of this receptor is a man aged 45-60 years with active or convalescent COVID-19. The CDR3 loop is CATSDPYRSHYEQYF. The CDR3 region has the DNA TGTGCCACCAGTGATCCCTACAGGAGCCACTACGAGCAGTACTTC.